The source of this T cell receptor (beta chain) is a study of CD8 T cells in Susac syndrome. Study results and caveats: It was acknowledged in the study that its TCR sequencing and HLA analysis involved a relatively small number of individuals.

Comment on this clonotype: The target antigen is unknown.

The authors reverse transcribed roughly 0.5 to 1 ug RNA with random hexamers. A multiplex approach, immunoSEQ multiplex PCR, amplified TCR beta CDR3 across 54 Vbeta and 13 Jbeta. TCRdb independently ran MiXCR on the immunoSEQ multiplex PCR reads; one entry per CDR3 protein. The top ten hold 0.35% to 0.4% of the sample, which has 78,000 or so distinct CDR3 sequences, about 95% seen once. CD8+ and CD4+ T cells from blood underwent TCR beta sequencing, which was carried out in a high-throughput format. Purification of the CD8+ and CD4+ T cells relied on negative isolation, and TEMRA cells underwent FACS enrichment. V lost 6 bases and J lost 2; bases outside the gene matches: 3. The length of the CDR3 is 14 residues.

The chain is built from TRBV12-3 or TRBV12-4 and TRBJ2-3, with TRBD2 matching 9 bases. The sample was CD8+ T cells from PBMCs. This receptor was taken from a human donor with multiple sclerosis. The CDR3 nucleotides are TGTGCCAGCAGCTCTAGCGGGAACACAGATACGCAGTATTTT. Protein product: CASSSSGNTDTQYF.